Each of the 27 T cell receptor beta chains below was sequenced from the same sample in a study of T cell clonality in common variable immunodeficiency. TCRdb's table, derived via immunoSEQ multiplex PCR, lists solely in-frame clones and lacks some. The repertoire consists of tens of thousands of clones, none detected only once. Sequencing was done on a sample of peripheral blood mononuclear cells. These receptors all stem from a person aged 18 to 75 in good health.

This clone appeared many times. The read ends 3 residues shy of where the CDR3 ends; the end is completed using the germline J gene. The V call is TRBV2, the J call TRBJ2-5; TRBD2 might be the D (6 bases). This CDR3 is 13 amino acids long. Trimming cost V 11 bases and J 2 bases, with 15 bases left between them. CDR1 is SNHLY, CDR2 FYNNEI, per germline. The part of the CDR3 DNA that was read is TGTGCCGGGAGTACGGAGGGGCAAGAGACC. This translates into CAGSTEGQET. The entire CDR3 protein is CAGSTEGQETQYF.

This clone was observed at least ten times. CDR3 sequence reads: CSATGRGTEAFF. The CDR3 DNA, read in part, is TGCAGTGCTACCGGGAGGGGCACTGAA. The rearrangement uses TRBV20-1 and TRBJ1-1; tentative D call: TRBD1 (5 bases). The read terminates 3 residues ahead of where the CDR3 ends, so the germline J gene completes it. The germline CDR1 and CDR2 sequences are DFQATT and SNEGSKA (reference sequence). Trimming pared 4 bases from V and 4 bases from J, leaving 10 bases between. The CDR3 runs to 12 residues.

This clone was counted ten times or more. The read comes to an end 3 residues before the CDR3 does, leaving the germline J gene to fill in the end. The chain has TRBV7-2 and TRBJ1-4; D gene uncertain. The V gene lost 0 bases and the J gene lost 10 bases, with 15 bases spanning the gap. The germline CDR1 and CDR2 sequences are SGHTA and FQGNSA. The CDR3 extends over 15 amino acids. The CDR3: CASSLAGNDDPKLFF. The part of the CDR3 DNA that was read is TGTGCCAGCAGCTTAGCGGGCAACGATGATCCAAAA.

In this sample, this clone turned up a few times. Coverage ceases 3 residues before the CDR3 finishes, and the germline J gene fills in the end. The J gene is TRBJ1-1, the V gene TRBV7-6; TRBD1 matches at 7 bases. This CDR3 is 16 amino acids long. CDR1 and CDR2 from the germline V gene are SGHVS and FNYEAQ. The chain's CDR3 is CASSPSAWETGMDAFF. The CDR3 DNA, read in part, is TGTGCCAGCAGCCCTAGTGCTTGGGAGACAGGGATGGAT.

This clone was picked up many times. The CDR3 end falls 3 residues outside the read, so it is completed with the germline J gene. This chain links TRBV30 with TRBJ2-5; 7 bases align to TRBD2. This CDR3 has 16 amino acids. V lost 0 bases and J lost 1; bases outside the gene matches: 8. Per the germline V gene, CDR1 is GTSNPN and CDR2 is SVGIG (reference sequence). The CDR3: CAWSVLLASGQETQYF. The covered CDR3 bases are TGTGCCTGGAGTGTACTGTTGGCTAGCGGCCAAGAGACC. The entire variable domain, with the rest obtained from reference TRBV30 and TRBJ2-5, is as follows: SQTIHQWPATLVQPVGSPLSLECTVEGTSNPNLYWYRQAAGRGLQLLFYSVGIGQISSEVPQNLSASRPQDRQFILSSKKLLLSDSGFYLCAWSVLLASGQETQYFGPGTRLLVL.

This clone occurred many times. The sequence runs out 3 residues before the end of the CDR3; the remainder is reconstructed from the germline J gene. V is TRBV20-1 and J is TRBJ1-1; perhaps TRBD1 as D (5 bases). Germline assignment: CDR1 DFQATT and CDR2 SNEGSKA (reference sequence). Trimming cost V 2 bases and J 3 bases, with 19 bases left between them. CDR3 length: 16 residues. The CDR3 bases that were read are TGCAGTGCTAGATCTCTTCGGGAGGGGCCAGACACTGAA. It is translated as CSARSLREGPDTE. In full, the CDR3 is CSARSLREGPDTEAFF.

This clone has ten or more counts. The read comes to an end 3 residues before the CDR3 does, leaving the germline J gene to fill in the end. The gene calls are TRBV5-8 and TRBJ2-3, with 11 bases fitting TRBD1. Germline V gives CDR1 SGHTS, CDR2 YDEGEE. The CDR3 contains 14 residues. V lost 3 bases, J lost 6 bases, and 3 bases stayed unmatched. The part of the CDR3 DNA that was read is TGTGCCAGCAGCTCCCGGGACAGGGGGGATACG. This gives the protein CASSSRDRGDT. The full CDR3 sequence reads CASSSRDRGDTQYF. Complete variable domain (other parts from reference TRBV5-8 and TRBJ2-3): EAGVTQSPTHLIKTRGQQATLRCSPISGHTSVYWYQQALGLGLQFLLWYDEGEERNRGNFPPRFSGRQFPNYSSELNVNALELEDSALYLCASSSRDRGDTQYFGPGTRLTVL.

This clone appeared many times. The CDR3 end lies 3 residues beyond the end of the read and is filled in from the germline J gene. This chain uses TRBV7-9 with TRBJ1-2, with D unclear. Germline V gene lookup returns CDR1 SEHNR and CDR2 FQNEAQ (reference sequence). The CDR3 runs 14 residues. V shed 5 bases and J shed 4 bases, with 14 bases lying between them. CDR3 DNA (partial): TGTGCCAGCAGCCCGGACCTAGCCAGCTATGGC. This codes for CASSPDLASYG. Given in full, the CDR3 is CASSPDLASYGYTF.

This clone was recorded many times. With the read ending 3 residues before the CDR3 end, the germline J gene is used to fill in that end. The gene calls are TRBV20-1 and TRBJ1-2; 7 bases agree with TRBD1. The CDR3 length is 12 residues. Germline values: CDR1 DFQATT, CDR2 SNEGSKA (reference sequence). CDR3 in amino acids: CGYRGAMYGYTF. Partial CDR3 DNA: TGCGGTTACAGGGGCGCCATGTATGGC.

At least ten counts were recorded for this clone. The read is 3 residues too short to cover the CDR3 end, so that end is filled in from the germline J gene. V usage is TRBV20-1 and J usage is TRBJ2-7; D is possibly TRBD1 (5 bases). Germline values: CDR1 DFQATT, CDR2 SNEGSKA (reference sequence). The CDR3 contains 14 residues. V was cut by 5 bases and J by 5 bases, with 19 bases left in between. The sequenced part of the CDR3 DNA is TGCAGTGCTGGGCAACCGCAGGGCGCCCACGAG. Encoded protein: CSAGQPQGAHE. The CDR3 reads in full as CSAGQPQGAHEQYF.

This clone was detected ten times or more. Read coverage stops 3 residues before the CDR3 terminus; the germline J gene supplies the remainder. The chain joins TRBV2 to TRBJ2-7; TRBD1 agrees at 9 bases. CDR3 length: 14 amino acids. V shed 7 bases and J 0 bases; nucleotides not matched to a gene: 4. The germline V gene has CDR1 SNHLY and CDR2 FYNNEI. The CDR3 here is CASKGQGLSYEQYF. Partial CDR3 DNA: TGTGCCAGCAAGGGACAGGGCCTCTCCTACGAG.

This clone occurred many times. The read stops 3 residues short of the end of the CDR3; the missing end is completed from the germline J gene. The chain links TRBV12-5 to TRBJ1-1; D is perhaps TRBD1 (5 bases). The ends were cut back, 0 bases at V and 0 bases at J, with 20 bases in the middle. CDR3 length equals 19 residues. From germline, CDR1 is LGHNT and CDR2 FRNRAP. The CDR3 spells CASGLVLGLLPAMNTEAFF. The covered CDR3 bases are TGTGCTAGTGGTTTGGTCTTGGGACTTCTCCCCGCGATGAACACTGAA.

Many counts were recorded for this clone. Read data end 3 residues before the CDR3 end; the end is taken from the germline J gene. The V gene is TRBV28, the J gene TRBJ2-7; the match to TRBD2 covers 9 bases. From germline, CDR1 is MDHEN and CDR2 SYDVKM. The CDR3 is made up of 14 amino acids. Losses at the gene ends were 3 bases for V and 3 bases for J; bases not matched to a gene: 3. The part of the CDR3 DNA that was read is TGTGCCAGCAGTTTTAGCGGGAGACACTACGAG. Translation gives CASSFSGRHYE. The complete CDR3 protein is CASSFSGRHYEQYF. Full variable domain (missing parts from reference TRBV28 and TRBJ2-7): DVKVTQSSRYLVKRTGEKVFLECVQDMDHENMFWYRQDPGLGLRLIYFSYDVKMKEKGDIPEGYSVSREKKERFSLILESASTNQTSMYLCASSFSGRHYEQYFGPGTRLTVT.

This clone was seen ten or more times. The read halts 3 residues ahead of the CDR3 end, with the missing end drawn from the germline J gene. The V call is TRBV5-4, the J call TRBJ2-1; 11 bases map to TRBD2. Germline CDR1 reads SGHNT; CDR2 reads YYREEE (reference sequence). Losses at the gene ends were 2 bases for V and 1 base for J; bases not matched to a gene: 2. The CDR3 length is 16 residues. Partial CDR3 DNA: TGTGCCAGCAGCTTTACTAGCGGGGGATCCTACAATGAG. Encoded protein: CASSFTSGGSYNE. The whole CDR3 protein reads CASSFTSGGSYNEQFF.

This clone was seen many times. The CDR3 end lies 3 residues beyond the end of the read and is filled in from the germline J gene. The chain is built from TRBV5-1 and TRBJ2-4, with 11 bases lining up with TRBD2. Germline CDR1 and CDR2: SGHRS and YFSETQ. The V gene end was trimmed by 5 bases and the J gene end by 6 bases; junction bases not matched to a gene: 1. There are 13 residues in the CDR3. The sequenced CDR3 bases are TGCGCCAGCAGGGGGACTAGCGGAAACATT. Encoded protein: CASRGTSGNI. The complete CDR3 reads CASRGTSGNIQYF.

This clone was observed at least ten times. The read halts 3 residues ahead of the CDR3 end, with the missing end drawn from the germline J gene. V is TRBV5-1 and J is TRBJ1-5, with 8 bases matching TRBD1. The CDR3 spans 15 residues. In germline, CDR1 is SGHRS, CDR2 YFSETQ. With V trimmed by 2 bases and J by 0 bases, 1 base remained unmatched. The CDR3 is CASSLGTGSNQPQHF. CDR3 DNA (partial): TGCGCCAGCAGCTTAGGGACAGGTAGCAATCAGCCC.

Many counts were recorded for this clone. The sequence runs out 3 residues before the end of the CDR3; the remainder is reconstructed from the germline J gene. This sequence joins TRBV19 and TRBJ1-2, with D tentatively TRBD1 (5 bases). The germline gives CDR1 LNHDA, CDR2 SQIVND (reference sequence). The length of the CDR3 is 12 residues. Partial CDR3 DNA: TGTGCCAGTACTGGGACTAGGCTTGAC. This codes for CASTGTRLD. The full-length CDR3 reads as CASTGTRLDYTF. The whole variable domain, filled in from reference TRBV19 and TRBJ1-2, reads DGGITQSPKYLFRKEGQNVTLSCEQNLNHDAMYWYRQDPGQGLRLIYYSQIVNDFQKGDIAEGYSVSREKKESFPLTVTSAQKNPTAFYLCASTGTRLDYTFGSGTRLTVV.

Many counts were recorded for this clone. Coverage ceases 3 residues before the CDR3 finishes, and the germline J gene fills in the end. The chain recombines TRBV7-6 with TRBJ1-2; D is possibly TRBD1 (5 bases). This CDR3 region has 15 residues. V lost 2 bases, J lost 3 bases, and 13 bases lay in between. Germline CDR1 is SGHVS and CDR2 is FNYEAQ. The CDR3 DNA, read in part, is TGTGCCAGCAGCTTACGGGCAGGACAAGACTATGGC. Translated: CASSLRAGQDYG. In full, the CDR3 reads CASSLRAGQDYGYTF.

This clone was recorded at least ten times. The read halts 3 residues ahead of the CDR3 end, with the missing end drawn from the germline J gene. The V and J genes are TRBV18 and TRBJ1-4; 8 bases fit TRBD1. The ends lost 6 bases at V and 8 bases at J; junction bases unmatched: 8. The CDR3 runs to 14 residues. Germline assignment: CDR1 KGHSH and CDR2 LQKENI. The CDR3 spells CASSPVTGVEKLFF. The DNA read from the CDR3 is TGTGCCAGCTCTCCCGTGACAGGGGTCGAAAAA.

This clone was seen at least ten times. The read stops 3 residues short of the end of the CDR3; the missing end is completed from the germline J gene. The J gene is TRBJ2-7, the V gene TRBV2; perhaps D is TRBD1 or TRBD2 (7 bases each). CDR3 length: 16 amino acids. Germline V gene sequence: CDR1 SNHLY, CDR2 FYNNEI. Trimming removed 6 bases from V and 0 bases from J, with 18 bases in between. The DNA read from the CDR3 is TGTGCCAGCAGGGGGAGGGGACAGCGAAGCTCCTACGAG. Amino acid sequence: CASRGRGQRSSYE. The CDR3 in its entirety is CASRGRGQRSSYEQYF.

Ten or more counts support this clone. The CDR3 is cut off 3 residues early in the read; its end comes from the germline J gene. V gene TRBV13 combines with J gene TRBJ1-5; the D is unclear. Trimming removed 0 bases at V and 1 base at J, with 4 bases between. Germline assignment: CDR1 PRHDT and CDR2 FYEKMQ (reference sequence). The CDR3 is made up of 14 amino acids. The sequenced CDR3 bases are TGTGCCAGCAGCTTAGGATTAAGCAATCAGCCC. This translates into CASSLGLSNQP. The whole CDR3 region reads CASSLGLSNQPQHF. The full variable domain, in which reference TRBV13 and TRBJ1-5 provide the parts outside the CDR3, is AAGVIQSPRHLIKEKRETATLKCYPIPRHDTVYWYQQGPGQDPQFLISFYEKMQSDKGSIPDRFSAQQFSDYHSELNMSSLELGDSALYFCASSLGLSNQPQHFGDGTRLSIL.

This clone was picked up many times. The missing CDR3 end, 3 residues past where the read stops, is filled in from the germline J gene. The rearrangement links TRBV4-2 to TRBJ2-1, with 14 bases aligning to TRBD2. V shed 1 base, J shed 8 bases, and the junction held 10 bases outside the gene matches. The CDR3 contains 18 residues. Germline V gene data show CDR1 as LGHNA and CDR2 as YNFKEQ. The CDR3 loop reads CASSQGTSGGLIQDEQFF. The CDR3 DNA, read in part, is TGTGCCAGCAGCCAAGGGACTAGCGGGGGGTTAATCCAAGATGAG.

In this sample, this clone turned up many times. The CDR3 bases that were read are TGTGCCAGTAGTCCGGGACAGGGGTGGGTGGAAGAAAAA. Protein: CASSPGQGWVEEK. In full, the CDR3 is CASSPGQGWVEEKLFF. The V gene is TRBV19, the J gene TRBJ1-4; 10 nucleotides match TRBD1. The read ends 3 residues before the CDR3 terminus; that terminus is restored from the germline J gene. Germline V gene sequence: CDR1 LNHDA, CDR2 SQIVND (reference sequence). J gave up 8 bases and V 5 bases, and 11 bases lay outside the gene matches. There are 16 residues in the CDR3.

This clone was seen repeatedly, ten times or more. CDR3 region: CASSSTGTGDGYTF. The part of the CDR3 DNA that was read is TGCGCCAGCAGCTCAACCGGGACAGGGGATGGC. The V call is TRBV5-1, the J call TRBJ1-2, with 10 bases that match TRBD1. The read gets to within 3 residues of the CDR3 end, and the germline J gene fills in the rest. Germline V gives CDR1 SGHRS, CDR2 YFSETQ. J lost 6 bases, V lost 3 bases, and 5 bases had no gene match. There are 14 residues in the CDR3.

On this clone: The read gets to within 3 residues of the CDR3 end, and the germline J gene fills in the rest. The chain joins TRBV20-1 to TRBJ2-7, with D perhaps matching TRBD1 or TRBD2 (5 bases each). Looked up from germline, CDR1 is DFQATT and CDR2 is SNEGSKA (reference sequence). V was cut by 2 bases and J by 4 bases, with 9 bases left in between. This CDR3 has 12 residues. The part of the CDR3 DNA that was read is TGCAGTGCTAGATCCAGGGAGTACGAG. Its translation: CSARSREYE. The complete CDR3 reads CSARSREYEQYF.

In its sample, this clone was seen many times. The read finishes 3 residues shy of the CDR3 end, and the germline J gene is used to complete it. The chain carries TRBV5-1 and TRBJ2-6; D possibly corresponds to TRBD2 (5 bases). CDR1 and CDR2 from the germline V gene are SGHRS and YFSETQ. Trimming took off 0 bases at V and 4 bases at J, with 11 bases between the two ends. The CDR3 extends over 16 amino acids. The sequenced part of the CDR3 DNA is TGCGCCAGCAGCTTGGGGCAGGAGGCAGGGGCCAACGTC. It encodes CASSLGQEAGANV. The complete CDR3 protein is CASSLGQEAGANVLTF.

This clone has just a few counts. The read gets to within 3 residues of the CDR3 end, and the germline J gene fills in the rest. The rearrangement links TRBV11-3 to TRBJ2-7; 9 bases align to TRBD2. The V gene's germline CDR1 is SGHNT and CDR2 YENEEA. This CDR3 spans 13 amino acids. The V segment lost 9 bases and the J segment 4 bases; nucleotides outside the gene matches: 7. The covered CDR3 bases are TGTGCCAGTAGGCTGGCGGGGGGGTACGAG. Its protein is CASRLAGGYE. The whole CDR3 protein reads CASRLAGGYEQYF. The full variable domain, completed using reference TRBV11-3 and TRBJ2-7, is EAGVVQSPRYKIIEKKQPVAFWCNPISGHNTLYWYLQNLGQGPELLIRYENEEAVDDSQLPKDRFSAERLKGVDSTLKIQPAELGDSAVYLCASRLAGGYEQYFGPGTRLTVT.